This TCR beta chain was found in a study of blood T cell repertoires in COVID-19. Looking at the study overall: Acute and convalescent COVID-19 samples came from the United States, Italy and Spain. T cells, B-cell-depleted T cells, or PBMCs provided the cDNA or gDNA that served as material.

Authors' analysis steps: How many nucleated cells were present was estimated from reference gene primer amplification. TCRdb's copy holds only in-frame clones and misses some; the assay was immunoSEQ multiplex PCR. The D gene and trimming were derived from the DNA, and the V and J assignments and clone size from that table. The sample has about 140,000 clones, around 86% seen once. V shed 2 bases and J shed 1 base, with 4 bases lying between them. Per germline, CDR1 SGHTS and CDR2 YDEGEE. This CDR3 is 13 amino acids long. The sequence came from a man aged 50 to 60 with active COVID-19. V and J are TRBV5-8 and TRBJ1-3, with unresolved D. Sequences were obtained from peripheral blood. The CDR3 protein is CASSFSSGNTIYF. The CDR3 DNA sequence: TGTGCCAGCAGCTTCAGTTCTGGAAACACCATATATTTT.